Below are 8 T cell receptor beta chains sequenced from a single sample in a study of T cell responses to AZD1222 COVID-19 vaccine. Here immunoSEQ multiplex PCR was the method, and the copy in TCRdb shows in-frame clones only, minus some. The sample has some 120,000 clones; 85% to 95% are singletons. The material was peripheral blood, obtained on day 0 of AZD1222 vaccination. The receptors originated from an adult in good health.

This clone has more than one count but fewer than ten. The gene calls are TRBV29-1 and TRBJ1-1; no definite D call. This CDR3 spans 10 amino acids. Germline lookup yields CDR1 SQVTM and CDR2 ANQGSEA. V was clipped by 4 bases and J by 4 bases, with 4 bases between them. The CDR3 region is CSVGRTEAFF. Written as DNA, the CDR3 is TGCAGCGTTGGACGCACTGAAGCTTTCTTT.

The rearrangement joins TRBV9 to TRBJ2-3, with D hard to call. CDR1 is SGDLS, CDR2 YYNGEE, per germline. Between the trimmed V and J ends, which lost 7 bases and 3 bases, there was a span of 15 bases. There are 14 residues in the CDR3. The CDR3 sequence is CASESSLGTDTQYF. CDR3 bases: TGTGCCAGCGAGTCCTCTCTTGGGACAGATACGCAGTATTTT.

The chain carries TRBV24-1 and TRBJ2-7; 7 nucleotides agree with TRBD1. From germline, CDR1 is KGHDR and CDR2 SFDVKD. This CDR3 contains 16 residues. With V trimmed by 1 base and J by 4 bases, 9 bases remained unmatched. CDR3 coding DNA: TGTGCCACCAGTGATTTCCCCTCAGGACAGGAGTACGAGCAGTACTTC. Its translation: CATSDFPSGQEYEQYF.

The rearrangement joins TRBV5-5 to TRBJ1-2, with D possibly being TRBD1 (5 bases). Trimming removed 0 bases from V and 3 bases from J, with 24 bases in between. The CDR3 length is 19 residues. Germline V lookup: CDR1 SGHKS, CDR2 YYEKEE (reference sequence). The CDR3: CASSLARWQGKGGDYGYTF. The DNA of the CDR3 is TGTGCCAGCAGCTTGGCCAGGTGGCAGGGAAAGGGAGGGGACTATGGCTACACCTTC.

The CDR3 spells CSVVPLYREVYTF. DNA for the CDR3: TGCAGCGTTGTCCCCCTTTACAGGGAAGTCTACACCTTC. This sequence joins TRBV29-1 and TRBJ1-2, with D possibly matching TRBD1 (6 bases). Looked up from germline, CDR1 is SQVTM and CDR2 is ANQGSEA. V was cut by 4 bases and J by 10 bases, with 19 bases left in between. The CDR3 has 13 residues. The variable domain in full, completed from reference TRBV29-1 and TRBJ1-2, reads SAVISQKPSRDICQRGTSLTIQCQVDSQVTMMFWYRQQPGQSLTLIATANQGSEATYESGFVIDKFPISRPNLTFSTLTVSNMSPEDSSIYLCSVVPLYREVYTFGSGTRLTVV.

The rearrangement joins TRBV7-2 to TRBJ2-3; D unresolved. V dropped 5 bases and J dropped 0 bases, with 9 bases sitting between them. Germline CDR1 and CDR2: SGHTA and FQGNSA. The CDR3 is 14 residues long. This CDR3 is CASSIRGSTDTQYF. Written as DNA, the CDR3 is TGTGCCAGCAGCATCCGTGGCAGCACAGATACGCAGTATTTT. The whole variable domain, remainder taken from reference TRBV7-2 and TRBJ2-3, is GAGVSQSPSNKVTEKGKDVELRCDPISGHTALYWYRQSLGQGLEFLIYFQGNSAPDKSGLPSDRFSAERTGGSVSTLTIQRTQQEDSAVYLCASSIRGSTDTQYFGPGTRLTVL.

This chain connects TRBV2 to TRBJ2-3, with a tentative D call TRBD1 (5 bases). Per the germline V gene, CDR1 is SNHLY and CDR2 is FYNNEI. Between the trimmed V and J ends, which lost 3 bases and 0 bases, there was a span of 13 bases. There are 16 residues in the CDR3. CDR3 amino acids: CASSDRQYGSTDTQYF. The CDR3 DNA follows: TGTGCCAGCAGTGATAGACAGTACGGGAGCACAGATACGCAGTATTTT.

The V call is TRBV7-2, the J call TRBJ1-6; TRBD1 matches 9 bases. The CDR3 has 15 amino acids. J lost 5 bases, V lost 4 bases, and 3 bases had no gene match. From germline, CDR1 is SGHTA and CDR2 FQGNSA. Here the CDR3 DNA reads TGTGCCAGCAGCTCGGACAGGGGTAATAATTCACCCCTCCACTTT. Its protein is CASSSDRGNNSPLHF.